The 30 T cell receptor beta chains in this list originate from one sample, sequenced in a study of CD8 T cells in ankylosing spondylitis. Using its own MiXCR run on the 5' RACE reads, TCRdb lists one record per CDR3 protein. The sample consists of more than 400,000 distinct CDR3 sequences, roughly 5% of them appearing once. The antigens these receptors bind are not known. Notes on the study in general: Seemingly characteristic of ankylosing spondylitis blood was a TCR beta motif consisting of under 10 highly homologous variants.

Input material: blood, either unsorted or a sorted T cell fraction (not recorded which). All receptors come from a male donor with ankylosing spondylitis.

This clonotype was found many times. The rearrangement uses TRBV28 and TRBJ1-2; 7 nucleotides align to TRBD1. This CDR3 has 15 residues. V gave up 5 bases and J gave up 4 bases; unmatched junction bases: 10. CDR1 is MDHEN, CDR2 SYDVKM, per germline. The CDR3 here is CASSPFTGAFYGYTF. The CDR3 bases are TGTGCCAGCAGTCCATTCACAGGGGCCTTCTATGGCTACACCTTC.

This clonotype was seen ten or more times. The chain joins TRBV5-1 to TRBJ2-5; the D gene is possibly TRBD2 (6 bases). Germline values: CDR1 SGHRS, CDR2 YFSETQ. The CDR3 runs 14 residues. With 5 bases removed from V and 0 bases from J, the gap between germline ends came to 11 bases. Here the CDR3 reads CASRTGGYQETQYF. DNA for the CDR3: TGCGCCAGCAGAACTGGAGGGTACCAAGAGACCCAGTACTTC.

A few counts support this clonotype. The V gene is TRBV6-5, the J gene TRBJ2-1, with 13 bases fitting TRBD2. The junction had 4 bases not matched to a gene; V was cut back by 4 bases and J by 7 bases. CDR3 length: 15 residues. From germline, CDR1 is MNHEY and CDR2 SVGAGI. This CDR3 reads CASSLGLAGPNEQFF. CDR3 sequence (DNA): TGTGCCAGCAGTTTGGGACTAGCGGGGCCTAATGAGCAGTTCTTC.

This clonotype was recorded many times. The chain is built from TRBV5-1 and TRBJ1-2; 7 bases match TRBD1. V trimming: 0 bases; J trimming: 4 bases; junction bases outside the gene matches: 6. Germline CDR1 reads SGHRS; CDR2 reads YFSETQ. The CDR3 is 15 amino acids. This CDR3 reads CASSLEPGGGYGYTF. The CDR3 nucleotides are TGCGCCAGCAGCTTGGAGCCAGGGGGTGGCTATGGCTACACCTTC.

This clonotype was recorded many times. The rearrangement joins TRBV15 to TRBJ2-1, with 9 bases that match TRBD1. V was clipped by 2 bases and J by 0 bases; unmatched bases: 5. The germline V gene has CDR1 LNHNV and CDR2 YYDKDF (reference sequence). CDR3 size: 17 residues. This CDR3 reads CATSRSPGQGSYNEQFF. DNA for the CDR3: TGTGCCACCAGCAGATCCCCGGGACAGGGCTCCTACAATGAGCAGTTCTTC.

This clonotype has ten or more counts. The chain links TRBV29-1 to TRBJ2-7; D is undetermined. Germline V CDR1 and CDR2: SQVTM, ANQGSEA. CDR3 length: 12 residues. V lost 4 bases and J 5 bases, leaving 12 bases between the germline ends. The CDR3: CSVAPAGNEQYF. DNA for the CDR3: TGCAGCGTTGCGCCCGCAGGCAACGAGCAGTACTTC.

At least ten counts were recorded for this clonotype. The CDR3 bases are TGCAGTGCTCCAAGGATTGGTTTCCAGCGGGAGGATCAAGAGACCCAGTACTTC. Translated, it gives CSAPRIGFQREDQETQYF. The chain uses TRBV20-1 and TRBJ2-5, with 9 nucleotides matching TRBD2. CDR3 size: 18 residues. The junction had 18 bases not matched to a gene; V was cut back by 5 bases and J by 2 bases. CDR1 is DFQATT, CDR2 SNEGSKA, per germline (reference sequence).

This clonotype was observed a few times. The rearrangement uses TRBV7-9 and TRBJ2-2; no reliable D call. The germline CDR1 and CDR2 sequences are SEHNR and FQNEAQ (reference sequence). The CDR3 is made up of 13 amino acids. Trimming took off 2 bases at V and 6 bases at J, with 7 bases between the two ends. This chain's CDR3 is CASSLSSPGELFF. The CDR3 DNA reads TGTGCCAGCAGCTTATCGTCGCCCGGGGAGCTGTTTTTT.

This clonotype appeared many times. The chain uses TRBV5-1 and TRBJ2-1, with 11 bases identical to TRBD1. V dropped 5 bases and J dropped 13; count of bases not matched to a gene: 14. Germline V lookup: CDR1 SGHRS, CDR2 YFSETQ. The CDR3 spans 15 residues. This CDR3 is CASSRTGGDPEEQFF. The CDR3, as DNA: TGCGCCAGCAGTAGGACAGGGGGCGATCCCGAAGAACAGTTCTTC.

This clonotype was seen at least ten times. The chain is built from TRBV20-1 and TRBJ1-2, with D tentatively TRBD1 (5 bases). This CDR3 is built from 11 residues. CDR1 and CDR2 (germline): DFQATT, SNEGSKA (reference sequence). Trimming left V 3 bases short and J 7 bases short, with 9 bases between. CDR3 residues: CSARGPTGYTF. CDR3 DNA: TGCAGTGCTAGGGGGCCGACTGGCTACACCTTC.

This clonotype has just a few counts. The rearrangement links TRBV6-2 or TRBV6-3 to TRBJ2-1, with 9 nucleotides matching TRBD2. Germline V CDR1 and CDR2: MNHEY, SVGEGT. V was pared by 5 bases and J by 8 bases, with 10 bases of the junction left unmatched. The CDR3 has 15 amino acids. The CDR3 sequence is CASSRLAAGADEQFF. CDR3 nucleotide sequence: TGTGCCAGCAGTAGACTAGCGGCAGGAGCGGATGAGCAGTTCTTC.

This clonotype was observed many times. The J gene is TRBJ2-1, the V gene TRBV7-2; D is undetermined. This CDR3 region has 18 residues. Trimming stripped 0 bases from V and 2 bases from J, with 17 bases between. Germline CDR1 is SGHTA and CDR2 is FQGNSA. DNA for the CDR3: TGTGCCAGCAGCTTAGCGCCAGCTCGCAGTGGGACCTACAATGAGCAGTTCTTC. Protein product: CASSLAPARSGTYNEQFF. The full variable domain, with the rest looked up from reference TRBV7-2 and TRBJ2-1, is GAGVSQSPSNKVTEKGKDVELRCDPISGHTALYWYRQSLGQGLEFLIYFQGNSAPDKSGLPSDRFSAERTGGSVSTLTIQRTQQEDSAVYLCASSLAPARSGTYNEQFFGPGTRLTVL.

The chain employs TRBV7-9 and TRBJ2-5, with TRBD1 as a possible D gene (6 bases). The germline V gene has CDR1 SEHNR and CDR2 FQNEAQ (reference sequence). V lost 11 bases, J lost 5 bases, and 18 bases lay in between. The CDR3 is 13 amino acids. The CDR3 here is CACLPGAEETQYF. The DNA for the CDR3 is TGTGCCTGTTTGCCAGGGGCCGAGGAGACCCAGTACTTC.

This clonotype was seen at least ten times. The rearrangement uses TRBV29-1 and TRBJ2-7, with D uncertain. The ends were cut back, 3 bases at V and 1 base at J, with 16 bases in the middle. The CDR3 spans 15 residues. CDR1 SQVTM and CDR2 ANQGSEA come from the germline V gene. As DNA, the CDR3 is TGCAGCGTTGACCTCCGCCAGGACGGTTCCTACGAGCAGTACTTC. Its protein is CSVDLRQDGSYEQYF.

At least ten counts were recorded for this clonotype. This chain joins TRBV10-3 and TRBJ2-5; the D is unclear. The CDR3 loop spans 14 amino acids. The V end lost 1 base, the J end lost 4 bases, and 10 bases lay between the germline ends. From germline, CDR1 is ENHRY and CDR2 SYGVKD. CDR3 in amino acids: CAISEFNNLETQYF. The CDR3 nucleotides are TGTGCCATCAGTGAGTTTAATAATCTAGAGACCCAGTACTTC.

Many counts were recorded for this clonotype. No conserved phenylalanine or tryptophan ends this CDR3, so it is likely a read error. It is unclear where the CDR3 begins or ends on the DNA, so no DNA is shown, and the CDR3 is as TCRdb lists it. The genes are TRBV11-2 and TRBJ1-1. The CDR3 is made up of 8 amino acids, end residues included. Germline assignment: CDR1 SGHAT and CDR2 FQNNGV. The CDR3 spells CASSPSLL.

This clonotype was found many times. This chain uses TRBV18 with TRBJ2-7; a weak D match, TRBD1 (5 bases). The V and J ends lost 3 bases and 2 bases respectively, with 8 bases between them. There are 13 residues in the CDR3. CDR1 is KGHSH, CDR2 LQKENI, per germline. CDR3 residues: CASSPDSTYEQYF. CDR3 nucleotides: TGTGCCAGCTCACCCGACAGCACCTACGAGCAGTACTTC.

The gene calls are TRBV6-5 and TRBJ1-3; tentative D call: TRBD1 (6 bases). Per the germline V gene, CDR1 is MNHEY and CDR2 is SVGAGI. The ends were cut back, 4 bases at V and 3 bases at J, with 19 bases in the middle. There are 17 residues in the CDR3. In DNA, the CDR3 is TGTGCCAGCAGTTCTCTCCCCCAGGGGCTAGGTGGAAACACCATATATTTT. It codes for CASSSLPQGLGGNTIYF.

This clonotype was recorded many times. J is TRBJ2-5 and V is TRBV4-1; possibly TRBD1 for D (6 bases). Germline lookup yields CDR1 MGHRA and CDR2 YSYEKL. The length of the CDR3 is 15 residues. V was cut by 0 bases and J by 5 bases, with 13 bases left in between. As DNA, the CDR3 is TGCGCCAGCAGCCAAGAAGTAGGACAGTCCGAGACCCAGTACTTC. It specifies CASSQEVGQSETQYF.

This clonotype has more than one count but fewer than ten. The chain couples TRBV20-1 to TRBJ2-3; 11 positions agree with TRBD2. The junction had 12 bases not matched to a gene; V was cut back by 5 bases and J by 5 bases. The CDR3 contains 16 residues. Germline V lookup: CDR1 DFQATT, CDR2 SNEGSKA (reference sequence). In DNA, the CDR3 is TGCAGTGCTGCCCATATAGCGGGGGGGCCGGTAGATACGCAGTATTTT. It specifies CSAAHIAGGPVDTQYF.

This clonotype appeared many times. This chain links TRBV7-9 with TRBJ2-7; D may be TRBD1 or TRBD2 (5 bases each). Between the trimmed V and J ends, which lost 5 bases and 4 bases, there was a span of 9 bases. Per germline, CDR1 SEHNR and CDR2 FQNEAQ (reference sequence). CDR3 size: 12 residues. CDR3 sequence reads: CASSRDPYEQYF. The CDR3 coding sequence is TGTGCCAGCAGCAGGGACCCATACGAGCAGTACTTC.

This clonotype has at least ten counts. V is TRBV29-1 and J is TRBJ1-1, with D unclear. Germline-derived CDR1 and CDR2 are SQVTM and ANQGSEA. The CDR3 runs 15 residues. Trimming stripped 0 bases from V and 2 bases from J, with 13 bases between. The CDR3 region is CSVEDHNTINTEAFF. The CDR3 nucleotides are TGCAGCGTTGAAGATCATAACACCATAAACACTGAAGCTTTCTTT.

In its sample, this clonotype was seen a few times. The J gene is TRBJ2-1, the V gene TRBV14, with D unresolved. The germline V and J ends were trimmed by 0 bases and 14 bases, with 14 bases remaining between them. Germline V lookup: CDR1 SGHDN, CDR2 FVKESK. The CDR3 is 13 residues long. CDR3: CASSQDLGRKKFF. CDR3 bases: TGTGCCAGCAGCCAAGATCTCGGACGGAAAAAGTTCTTC.

This clonotype was seen only a few times. J is TRBJ2-1 and V is TRBV5-8; D uncertain. This CDR3 contains 13 residues. V shed 2 bases and J shed 7 bases, with 10 bases lying between them. Germline CDR1 reads SGHTS; CDR2 reads YDEGEE. The CDR3 DNA reads TGTGCCAGCAGCTTCGCAGGTACAAATGAGCAGTTCTTC. Encoded protein: CASSFAGTNEQFF.

This clonotype was detected ten times or more. At one end, the junction sequence differs from germline, possibly due to a read error. The CDR3 sequence: CASSLASGTDTQYF. The CDR3 DNA follows: TGCGCCAGCAGCTTGGCTAGCGGCACAGATACGCAGTATTTT. The chain carries TRBV7-2 and TRBJ2-3; D may be TRBD2 (6 bases). Germline CDR1 and CDR2: SGHTA and FQGNSA. This CDR3 region has 14 residues.

The table lists this clonotype with many counts. The V call is TRBV4-2, the J call TRBJ2-1, with 8 bases matching TRBD2. This CDR3 is built from 15 residues. With V trimmed by 5 bases and J by 4 bases, 7 bases remained unmatched. Germline V gene lookup returns CDR1 LGHNA and CDR2 YNFKEQ. The CDR3 coding sequence is TGTGCCAGCAGCACAAGCGGGAGTCGATACAATGAGCAGTTCTTC. Translation gives CASSTSGSRYNEQFF.

This clonotype was picked up many times. V and J are TRBV4-3 and TRBJ1-2; TRBD1 might be the D (5 bases). The V end was cut by 0 bases, the J end by 7 bases, with 15 bases between. Germline loops: CDR1 LGHNA, CDR2 YSLEER. CDR3 length: 15 amino acids. In DNA, the CDR3 is TGCGCCAGCAGCCAAGATCTTGGGGGTCGTGTTGGCTACACCTTC. The encoded protein is CASSQDLGGRVGYTF.

In this sample, this clonotype turned up many times. V and J are TRBV12-3 or TRBV12-4 and TRBJ1-6; no clear D gene. The CDR3 is 14 amino acids. Trimming took 5 bases from V and 10 from J, leaving 15 bases between them. The CDR3 coding sequence is TGTGCCAGCAGTCCGGGCGGCCGTGGGTCACCCCTCCACTTT. Translated, it gives CASSPGGRGSPLHF.

This clonotype was detected only a few times. This sequence joins TRBV5-1 and TRBJ2-7, with 7 bases that match TRBD1. This CDR3 has 17 amino acids. J gave up 2 bases and V 3 bases, and 14 bases lay outside the gene matches. CDR1 is SGHRS and CDR2 is YFSETQ in the germline V gene. CDR3 DNA sequence: TGCGCCAGCAGCTCGCTCTCGAGCCGGGACAGTGCCTACGAGCAGTACTTC. Translating gives CASSSLSSRDSAYEQYF.

This clonotype has more than one count but fewer than ten. Sequence at one end of the junction differs from germline and may be a read error. The chain uses TRBV11-2 and TRBJ2-1, with unresolved D. CDR1 is SGHAT and CDR2 is FQNNGV in the germline V gene. The CDR3 is 15 residues long. CDR3: CASSPLGSLYTEQFF. The CDR3 DNA sequence: TGTGCCAGCAGCCCACTCGGGTCCTTGTACACTGAGCAGTTCTTC.